Listed below are T cell receptor beta chains from one sample, sequenced in a study of shared T cell receptors in the human thymus. Measured with immunoSEQ multiplex PCR; TCRdb has only the in-frame clones, and not every one. The data contain hundreds of thousands of clones, roughly 88% of them seen just once; the ten biggest clones take up 0.0095% to 0.012%. These data are also associated with another study on human thymus T cells.

The sample taken for sequencing was thymocytes. Every receptor here comes from a boy younger than two with a congenital heart defect. CDR3s include the opening cysteine and the closing phenylalanine or tryptophan. D genes are given only for firm matches. The size entry is marked missing in some rows and otherwise reads once, few, many or a size class.

TRBV6-1	NA	TRBJ2-1	TRBD2	15	CASPEQGSGGIEQFF	TGTGCCAGCCCAGAACAAGGCAGCGGGGGCATTGAGCAGTTCTTC
TRBV4-1	once	TRBJ2-5	NA	14	CASSQGAHQETQYF	TGCGCCAGCAGCCAAGGGGCGCACCAAGAGACCCAGTACTTC
TRBV2	NA	TRBJ2-2	TRBD2	15	CASRPSGSPTGELFF	TGTGCCAGCAGACCTAGCGGGAGTCCCACCGGGGAGCTGTTTTTT
TRBV5-6	NA	TRBJ2-5	NA	13	CASSSPGRETQYF	TGTGCCAGCAGCTCTCCAGGGCGAGAGACCCAGTACTTC
TRBV9	NA	TRBJ2-7	NA	13	CASSGGQGREQYF	TGTGCCAGCAGCGGTGGACAAGGACGCGAGCAGTACTTC
TRBV5-1	NA	TRBJ2-7	TRBD1	15	CASSCYWDRGYEQYF	TGCGCCAGCAGCTGTTACTGGGACAGGGGGTACGAGCAGTACTTC
TRBV28	NA	TRBJ2-5	TRBD2	16	CASGAGGAGGSETQYF	TGTGCCAGCGGGGCCGGAGGTGCGGGAGGGTCGGAGACCCAGTACTTC
TRBV6-5	once	TRBJ2-7	TRBD2	14	CATQIGTKHYEQYF	TGTGCCACCCAGATCGGGACTAAGCACTACGAGCAGTACTTC
TRBV28	NA	TRBJ1-1	TRBD1	15	CASSFLGQGSTEAFF	TGTGCCAGCAGTTTTCTCGGACAGGGGTCCACTGAAGCTTTCTTT
TRBV25-1	NA	TRBJ1-2	NA	15	CASSSPDTSPYGYTF	TGTGCCAGCAGTTCTCCGGACACCTCCCCCTATGGCTACACCTTC
TRBV9	NA	TRBJ2-1	NA	17	CASSPPLGARDYNEQFF	TGTGCCAGCAGTCCGCCCCTCGGGGCGCGGGACTACAATGAGCAGTTCTTC
TRBV7-9	NA	TRBJ2-1	TRBD2	15	CASSREGTSCNEQFF	TGTGCCAGCAGCAGGGAGGGGACTAGCTGCAATGAGCAGTTCTTC
TRBV2	NA	TRBJ1-5	TRBD1	14	CASSDWDSHQPQHF	TGTGCCAGCAGTGATTGGGACAGCCACCAGCCCCAGCATTTT
TRBV28	NA	TRBJ2-7	NA	17	CASLGRGAERSSYEQYF	TGTGCCAGCTTGGGCAGGGGCGCAGAGCGGAGCTCCTACGAGCAGTACTTC
TRBV4-2	NA	TRBJ1-2	NA	15	CASSQVGGGRYGYTF	TGTGCCAGCAGCCAAGTAGGCGGGGGACGGTATGGCTACACCTTC
TRBV4-1	once	TRBJ2-5	TRBD2	17	CASSQEGREGLGETQYF	TGCGCCAGCAGCCAAGAAGGGCGGGAGGGCCTCGGGGAGACCCAGTACTTC
TRBV5-4	NA	TRBJ2-1	TRBD2	15	CASSLVLAGEGEQFF	TGTGCCAGCAGCTTGGTTCTAGCGGGAGAGGGTGAGCAGTTCTTC
TRBV14	NA	TRBJ2-1	TRBD2	17	CASSQERETSLRDEQFF	TGTGCCAGCAGCCAAGAGAGGGAGACTAGCCTGAGGGATGAGCAGTTCTTC
TRBV5-6	NA	TRBJ2-1	NA	15	CASSPLGESYNEQFF	TGTGCCAGCTCCCCGCTCGGGGAATCCTACAATGAGCAGTTCTTC
TRBV5-6	NA	TRBJ2-2	TRBD1	16	CASSIRDRYITGELFF	TGTGCCAGCAGCATCCGGGACAGATATATCACCGGGGAGCTGTTTTTT
TRBV15	NA	TRBJ2-3	TRBD2	16	CATSRASGRSTDTQYF	TGTGCCACCAGCAGGGCTAGCGGGAGGTCGACAGATACGCAGTATTTT
TRBV11-3	NA	TRBJ1-1	NA	15	CASSNEAGEATEAFF	TGTGCCAGCAGTAACGAGGCGGGGGAGGCCACTGAAGCTTTCTTT
TRBV7-2	NA	TRBJ2-7	NA	14	CASSNPGTQYEQYF	TGTGCCAGCAGCAACCCCGGGACTCAGTACGAGCAGTACTTC
TRBV13	NA	TRBJ2-7	TRBD1	15	CASSLEGTAPYEQYF	TGTGCCAGCAGCTTAGAAGGGACAGCCCCCTACGAGCAGTACTTC
TRBV5-4	NA	TRBJ2-5	TRBD1	13	CASRPDRGETQYF	TGTGCCAGCAGGCCAGACAGGGGTGAGACCCAGTACTTC
TRBV6-5	NA	TRBJ2-7	NA	13	CASRGRGTHEQYF	TGTGCCAGCAGGGGTAGGGGTACCCACGAGCAGTACTTC
TRBV7-3	NA	TRBJ2-3	NA	13	CASSLRRGDTQYF	TGTGCCAGCAGCTTAAGGCGGGGAGATACGCAGTATTTT
TRBV5-4	NA	TRBJ2-7	NA	13	CASSLRRGSEQYF	TGTGCCAGCAGCCTGCGGAGGGGTAGCGAGCAGTACTTC
TRBV10-3	NA	TRBJ1-2	NA	18	CAISESTRDKDLGYGYTF	TGTGCCATCAGTGAGTCGACTCGGGACAAGGACTTGGGGTATGGCTACACCTTC
TRBV4-1	NA	TRBJ2-3	TRBD2	15	CASSLAGGPTDTQYF	TGCGCCAGCAGCCTAGCGGGAGGGCCGACAGATACGCAGTATTTT
TRBV5-1	NA	TRBJ2-3	TRBD2	16	CASSSRTSGSTDTQYF	TGCGCCAGCAGCTCCCGGACTAGCGGGAGCACAGATACGCAGTATTTT
TRBV5-1	NA	TRBJ2-3	NA	13	CASSLYPDNTQYF	TGCGCCAGCAGCTTATATCCGGACAATACGCAGTATTTT
TRBV4-3	NA	TRBJ2-5	TRBD2	17	CASSQSRLAASWETQYF	TGCGCCAGCAGCCAGTCTCGACTAGCCGCGAGTTGGGAGACCCAGTACTTC
TRBV7-4	NA	TRBJ2-5	NA	14	CASSLEGVEETQYF	TGTGCCAGCAGCTTAGAAGGGGTTGAAGAGACCCAGTACTTC
TRBV9	NA	TRBJ2-5	TRBD2	14	CASSPLAGKETQYF	TGTGCCAGCAGCCCACTAGCGGGTAAGGAGACCCAGTACTTC
TRBV4-1	NA	TRBJ1-4	NA	16	CASSQEQIRENEKLFF	TGCGCCAGCAGCCAAGAACAGATAAGGGAGAATGAAAAACTGTTTTTT
TRBV5-1	NA	TRBJ1-2	NA	14	CASSFTGTNYGYTF	TGCGCCAGCAGCTTCACAGGTACCAACTATGGCTACACCTTC
TRBV27	NA	TRBJ2-2	TRBD2	17	CASSWGTNRRFPGELFF	TGTGCCAGCAGTTGGGGGACTAACCGGAGATTCCCCGGGGAGCTGTTTTTT
TRBV9	NA	TRBJ2-6	TRBD2	24	CASSVGPPAGTSGREAPGANVLTF	TGTGCCAGCAGCGTAGGTCCCCCTGCCGGGACTAGCGGGAGGGAAGCCCCTGGGGCCAACGTCCTGACTTTC
TRBV11-2	NA	TRBJ1-4	TRBD1	17	CASSSNRDRLKEEKLFF	TGTGCCAGCAGCTCGAATCGGGACAGGTTGAAGGAGGAAAAACTGTTTTTT
TRBV7-2	NA	TRBJ2-1	TRBD1	13	CASSRDRANEQFF	TGTGCCAGCAGCAGAGACAGGGCCAATGAGCAGTTCTTC
TRBV19	NA	TRBJ1-3	NA	15	CASSIAALGGNTIYF	TGTGCCAGTAGTATAGCGGCCCTGGGCGGAAACACCATATATTTT
TRBV10-1	NA	TRBJ2-7	TRBD1	17	CASSESSWTGNHLRQYF	TGCGCCAGCAGTGAGTCGTCCTGGACAGGCAACCACCTCCGACAGTACTTC
TRBV29-1	NA	TRBJ1-1	NA	15	CSVAAVEVMNTEAFF	TGCAGCGTGGCCGCAGTTGAGGTAATGAACACTGAAGCTTTCTTT
TRBV27	NA	TRBJ1-1	NA	17	CASSLNPRGDGGTEAFF	TGTGCCAGCAGTTTAAACCCGCGTGGGGACGGGGGCACTGAAGCTTTCTTT
TRBV4-1	NA	TRBJ2-4	TRBD1	16	CASSPQNRGEENIQYF	TGCGCCAGCAGCCCTCAGAACAGGGGCGAGGAAAACATTCAGTACTTC
TRBV11-3	NA	TRBJ2-5	TRBD2	17	CASSDRTSEKYQETQYF	TGTGCCAGCAGCGACAGGACTAGCGAAAAGTACCAAGAGACCCAGTACTTC
TRBV7-9	few	TRBJ1-1	NA	11	CASSPTGEAFF	TGTGCCAGCAGCCCAACAGGGGAAGCTTTCTTT
TRBV7-9	NA	TRBJ2-1	NA	17	CASSLRCGTVPYNEQFF	TGTGCCAGCAGCTTAAGGTGCGGGACAGTACCCTACAATGAGCAGTTCTTC